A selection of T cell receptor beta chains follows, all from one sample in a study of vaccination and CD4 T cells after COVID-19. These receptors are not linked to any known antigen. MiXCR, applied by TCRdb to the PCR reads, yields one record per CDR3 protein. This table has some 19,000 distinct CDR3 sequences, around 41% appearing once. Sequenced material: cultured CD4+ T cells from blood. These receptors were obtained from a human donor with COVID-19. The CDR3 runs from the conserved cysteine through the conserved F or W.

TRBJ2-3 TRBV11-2 CASSLAGGVTDTQYF
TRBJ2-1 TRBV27 CASSLYGAAPYNEQFF
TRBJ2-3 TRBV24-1 CATSDPGTTDTQYF
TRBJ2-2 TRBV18 CASSPAPGGELFF
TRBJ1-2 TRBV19 CASYPRERGTAGGRYTF
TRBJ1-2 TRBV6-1 CAALRTGNYGYTF
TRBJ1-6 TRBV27 CASGTGDGYSPLHF
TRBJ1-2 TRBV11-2 CASSSDAGGRYGYTF
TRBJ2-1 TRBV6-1 CASAAGQSYNEQFF
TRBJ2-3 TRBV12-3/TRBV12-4 CASGRWPSSSTDTQYF
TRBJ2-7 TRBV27 CASSLSGQGPSYEQYF
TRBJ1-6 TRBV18 CASSPLAGEGYNSPLHF
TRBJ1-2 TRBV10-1 CASSFRQGNPSGYTF
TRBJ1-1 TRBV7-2 CASSPTSGGYTWHTEAFF